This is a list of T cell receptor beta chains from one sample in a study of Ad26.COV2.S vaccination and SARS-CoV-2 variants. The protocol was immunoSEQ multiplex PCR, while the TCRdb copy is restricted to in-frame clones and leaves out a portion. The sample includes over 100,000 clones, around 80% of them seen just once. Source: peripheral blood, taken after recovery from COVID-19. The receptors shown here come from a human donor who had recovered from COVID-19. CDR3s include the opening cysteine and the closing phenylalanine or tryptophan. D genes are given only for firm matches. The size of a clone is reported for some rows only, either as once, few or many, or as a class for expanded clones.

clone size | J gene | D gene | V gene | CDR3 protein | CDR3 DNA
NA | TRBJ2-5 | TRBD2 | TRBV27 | CASSLLTSGQETQYF | TGTGCCAGCAGTTTATTGACTAGCGGCCAAGAGACCCAGTACTTC
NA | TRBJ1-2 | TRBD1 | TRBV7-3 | CASSPGGTGMGYTF | TGTGCCAGCAGCCCCGGTGGGACAGGGATGGGCTACACCTTC
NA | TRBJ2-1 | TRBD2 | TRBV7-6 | CASSATSGGARYNEQFF | TGTGCCAGCAGCGCGACTAGCGGGGGGGCCAGGTACAATGAGCAGTTCTTC
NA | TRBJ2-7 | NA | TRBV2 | CASSEEGSSRSYF | TGTGCCAGCAGTGAGGAAGGCAGCTCTAGGTCCTACTTC
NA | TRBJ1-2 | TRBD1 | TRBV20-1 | CSASTGTGNGYTF | TGCAGTGCTAGTACGGGGACAGGGAATGGCTACACCTTC
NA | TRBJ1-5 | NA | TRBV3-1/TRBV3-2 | CASSRQEDQPQHF | TGTGCCAGCAGCCGACAGGAGGATCAGCCCCAGCATTTT
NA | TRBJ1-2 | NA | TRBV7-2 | CASSFSGYGYTF | TGTGCCAGCAGCTTCTCCGGATATGGCTACACCTTC
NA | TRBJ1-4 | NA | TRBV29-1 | CSVEARANEKLFF | TGCAGCGTTGAGGCAAGGGCTAATGAAAAACTGTTTTTT
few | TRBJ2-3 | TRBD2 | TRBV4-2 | CASSQVPGTSGTDTQYF | TGTGCCAGCAGCCAAGTTCCCGGGACTAGCGGCACAGATACGCAGTATTTT
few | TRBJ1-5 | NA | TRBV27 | CASSTLNQPQHF | TGTGCCAGCTCTACCCTTAATCAGCCCCAGCATTTT
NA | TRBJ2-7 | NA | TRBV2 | CASSVGRSYEQYF | TGTGCCAGCAGTGTAGGCAGATCCTACGAGCAGTACTTC
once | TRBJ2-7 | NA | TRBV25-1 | CASSEYGVNEQYF | TGTGCCAGCAGTGAATACGGCGTTAACGAGCAGTACTTC
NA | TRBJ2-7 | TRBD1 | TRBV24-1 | CATSDKGTGGPTGSREQYF | TGTGCCACCAGTGACAAAGGGACAGGTGGACCAACCGGGTCGAGGGAGCAGTACTTC
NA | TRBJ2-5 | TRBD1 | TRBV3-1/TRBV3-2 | CASSPGQSVQETQYF | TGTGCCAGCAGCCCGGGACAGTCGGTCCAAGAGACCCAGTACTTC
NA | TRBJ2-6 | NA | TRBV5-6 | CASSPEGGPGANVLTF | TGTGCCAGCAGCCCCGAGGGGGGGCCCGGGGCCAACGTCCTGACTTTC
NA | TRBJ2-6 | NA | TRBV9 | CASSPLASGANVLTF | TGTGCCAGCAGCCCACTCGCCTCTGGGGCCAACGTCCTGACTTTC
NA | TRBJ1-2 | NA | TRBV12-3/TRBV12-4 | CASSLGSYGYTF | TGTGCCAGCAGTTTAGGTAGCTATGGCTACACCTTC
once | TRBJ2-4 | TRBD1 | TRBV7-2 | CASSPYRQGGNIQYF | TGTGCCAGCAGCCCCTATCGACAGGGGGGAAACATTCAGTACTTC
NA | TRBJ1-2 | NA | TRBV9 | CASSVAMGPLYGYTF | TGTGCCAGCAGCGTAGCTATGGGACCGCTCTATGGCTACACCTTC
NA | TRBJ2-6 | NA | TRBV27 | CASSQGYLTGANVLTF | TGTGCCAGCAGTCAAGGGTATTTGACTGGGGCCAACGTCCTGACTTTC